The sample holds many counts of the clone carrying this TCR beta chain. What it recognizes is unknown. 5'RACE generated cDNA with 10-nucleotide random UMIs. TCRdb re-analysed the 5' RACE reads in MiXCR, keeping a single row per CDR3 protein. The data show over 45,000 distinct CDR3 sequences, under 30% seen once. This specimen comes from a study of neurological immune-mediated disorders. Regarding the study as a whole: CDR3 amino acid sequences found in expanded clones were never shared across subjects, suggesting private repertoires in all groups. While HTLV-1-associated myelopathy showed the greatest TCR clonal expansion, multiple sclerosis showed the least, falling below healthy controls.

Preparation of the unsorted libraries drew on 2 million PBMCs stored at -80 C. This clonotype originated in a woman between 65 and 79 years old in good health. The sequenced sample consisted of PBMCs.

The DNA of the CDR3 is TGTGCCAGCAGCCAACAGGGGGGCAATCAGCCCCAGCATTTT. Residues: CASSQQGGNQPQHF. V and J are TRBV7-2 and TRBJ1-5, with 8 nucleotides matching TRBD1. This CDR3 contains 14 residues. J lost 2 bases, V lost 5 bases, and 2 bases had no gene match. Germline lookup yields CDR1 SGHTA and CDR2 FQGNSA.